This T cell receptor beta chain was recovered during a study of blood T cell repertoires in COVID-19. The trim removed 6 bases at V and 6 bases at J, leaving 3 bases unmatched. CDR1 and CDR2 from the germline V gene are LNHDA and SQIVND (reference sequence). The CDR3 runs 13 residues. Repertoires were generated with immunoSEQ multiplex PCR, while TCRdb's copy carries only in-frame clones and drops some. There are around 310,000 clones in the sample; 75% to 95% occur only once, and roughly 6.8% lies in the top ten. The sample consisted of peripheral blood. V usage is TRBV19 and J usage is TRBJ2-2; 8 bases align to TRBD2. The source is a young woman with COVID-19, enrolled during active disease. The CDR3 DNA reads as TGTGCCAGTAGGGGCGGGGGGCCCGGGGAGCTGTTTTTT. Amino acid sequence: CASRGGGPGELFF.